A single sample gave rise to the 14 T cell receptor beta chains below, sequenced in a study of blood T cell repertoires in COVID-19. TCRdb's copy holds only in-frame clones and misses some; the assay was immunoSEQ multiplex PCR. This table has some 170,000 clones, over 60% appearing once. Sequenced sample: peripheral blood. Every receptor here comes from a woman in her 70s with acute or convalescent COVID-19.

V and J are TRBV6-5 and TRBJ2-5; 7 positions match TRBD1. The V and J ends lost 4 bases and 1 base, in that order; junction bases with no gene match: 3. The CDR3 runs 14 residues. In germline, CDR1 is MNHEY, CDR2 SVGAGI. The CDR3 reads CASSFGTAQETQYF. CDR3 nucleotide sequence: TGTGCCAGCAGTTTCGGGACAGCCCAAGAGACCCAGTACTTC.

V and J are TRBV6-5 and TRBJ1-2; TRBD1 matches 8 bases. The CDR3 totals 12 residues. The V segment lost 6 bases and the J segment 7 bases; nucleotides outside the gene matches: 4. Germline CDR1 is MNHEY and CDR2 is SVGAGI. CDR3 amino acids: CASSRQGLGYTF. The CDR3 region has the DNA TGTGCCAGCAGCAGACAGGGGCTTGGCTACACCTTC.

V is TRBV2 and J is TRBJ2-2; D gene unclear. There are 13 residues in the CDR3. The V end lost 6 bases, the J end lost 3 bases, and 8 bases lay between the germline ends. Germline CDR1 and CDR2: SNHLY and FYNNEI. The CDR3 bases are TGTGCCAGCAGGGTTAGAGACACCGGGGAGCTGTTTTTT. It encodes CASRVRDTGELFF. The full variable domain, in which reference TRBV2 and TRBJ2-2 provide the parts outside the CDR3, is EPEVTQTPSHQVTQMGQEVILRCVPISNHLYFYWYRQILGQKVEFLVSFYNNEISEKSEIFDDQFSVERPDGSNFTLKIRSTKLEDSAMYFCASRVRDTGELFFGEGSRLTVL.

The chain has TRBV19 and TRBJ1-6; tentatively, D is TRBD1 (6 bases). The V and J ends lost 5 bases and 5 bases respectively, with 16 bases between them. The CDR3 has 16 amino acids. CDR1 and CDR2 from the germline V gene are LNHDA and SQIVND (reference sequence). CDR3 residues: CASSQRTVQNNSPLHF. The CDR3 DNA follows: TGTGCCAGTAGTCAACGGACAGTACAGAATAATTCACCCCTCCACTTT.

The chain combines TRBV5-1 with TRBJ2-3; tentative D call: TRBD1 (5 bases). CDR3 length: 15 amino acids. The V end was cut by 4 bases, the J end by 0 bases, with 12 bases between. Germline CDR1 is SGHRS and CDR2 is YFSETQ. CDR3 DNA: TGCGCCAGCAGCCAAGGGGTGAGGAGCACAGATACGCAGTATTTT. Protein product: CASSQGVRSTDTQYF.

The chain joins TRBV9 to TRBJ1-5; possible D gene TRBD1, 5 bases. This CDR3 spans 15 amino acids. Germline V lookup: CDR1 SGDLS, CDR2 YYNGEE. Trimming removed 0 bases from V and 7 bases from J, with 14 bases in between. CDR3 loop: CASSVAGGFEQPQHF. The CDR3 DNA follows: TGTGCCAGCAGCGTAGCGGGGGGGTTTGAGCAGCCCCAGCATTTT.

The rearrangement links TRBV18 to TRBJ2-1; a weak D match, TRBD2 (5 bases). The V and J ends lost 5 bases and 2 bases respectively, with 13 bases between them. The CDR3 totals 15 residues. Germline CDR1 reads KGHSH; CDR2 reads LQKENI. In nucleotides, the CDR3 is TGTGCCAGCTCAAGCGGAGGCGTCGCCTACAATGAGCAGTTCTTC. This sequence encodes CASSSGGVAYNEQFF. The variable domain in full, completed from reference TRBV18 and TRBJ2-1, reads NAGVMQNPRHLVRRRGQEARLRCSPMKGHSHVYWYRQLPEEGLKFMVYLQKENIIDESGMPKERFSAEFPKEGPSILRIQQVVRGDSAAYFCASSSGGVAYNEQFFGPGTRLTVL.

The CDR3 sequence is CASSSEVNTEAFF. The CDR3 DNA is TGTGCCAGCAGCTCCGAGGTGAACACTGAAGCTTTCTTT. The V gene is TRBV7-3, the J gene TRBJ1-1; D gene unclear. Per germline, CDR1 SGHTA and CDR2 FQGTGA. CDR3 length equals 13 residues. Between the trimmed V and J ends, which lost 4 bases and 0 bases, there was a span of 6 bases.

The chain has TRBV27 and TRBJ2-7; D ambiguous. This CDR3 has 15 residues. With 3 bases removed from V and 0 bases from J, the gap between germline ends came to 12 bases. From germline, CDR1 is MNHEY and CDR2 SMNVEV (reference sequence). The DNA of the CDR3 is TGTGCCAGCAGTTTTGTCGCTCCGAGCTCCTACGAGCAGTACTTC. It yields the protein CASSFVAPSSYEQYF.

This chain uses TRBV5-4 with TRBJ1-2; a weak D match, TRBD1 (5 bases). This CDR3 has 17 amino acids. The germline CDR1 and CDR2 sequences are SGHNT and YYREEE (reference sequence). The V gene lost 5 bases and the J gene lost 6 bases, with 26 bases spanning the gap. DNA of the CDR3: TGTGCCAGCAGGACGGACCCGTTTATCGGCAGGGAGGATGGCTACACCTTC. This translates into CASRTDPFIGREDGYTF.

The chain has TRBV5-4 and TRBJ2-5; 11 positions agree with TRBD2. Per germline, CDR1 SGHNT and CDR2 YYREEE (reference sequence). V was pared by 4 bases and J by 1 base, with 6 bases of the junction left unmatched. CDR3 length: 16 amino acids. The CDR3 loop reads CASSLGTSGLQETQYF. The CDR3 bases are TGTGCCAGCAGCCTAGGGACTAGCGGACTCCAAGAGACCCAGTACTTC.

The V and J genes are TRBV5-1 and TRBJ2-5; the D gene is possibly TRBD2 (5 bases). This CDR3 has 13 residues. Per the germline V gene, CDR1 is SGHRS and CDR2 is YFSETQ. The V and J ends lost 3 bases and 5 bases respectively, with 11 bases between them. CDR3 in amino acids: CASSSLERETQYF. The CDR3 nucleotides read TGCGCCAGCAGCTCGTTGGAGCGGGAGACCCAGTACTTC.

CDR3 in amino acids: CASRGQGSSPLHF. CDR3 DNA sequence: TGTGCCAGTAGAGGCCAGGGGAGTTCACCCCTCCACTTT. The chain is built from TRBV19 and TRBJ1-6, with a tentative D call TRBD1 (6 bases). CDR1 LNHDA and CDR2 SQIVND come from the germline V gene (reference sequence). The CDR3 spans 13 residues. V lost 6 bases to trimming and J lost 9 bases, with 12 bases between them.

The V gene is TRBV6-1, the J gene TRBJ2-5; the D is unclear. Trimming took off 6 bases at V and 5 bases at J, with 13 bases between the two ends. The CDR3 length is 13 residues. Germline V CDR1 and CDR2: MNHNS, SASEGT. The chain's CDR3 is CASRKVQSETQYF. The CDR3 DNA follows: TGTGCCAGCAGAAAGGTACAGTCCGAGACCCAGTACTTC.